One sample yielded the 28 T cell receptor beta chains listed below, sequenced in a study of blood T cells in healthy people across ages. A J-beta primer mix and a sample-barcoded 5' primer were used in a second PCR of roughly 7 to 12 cycles. Using its own MiXCR run on the 5' RACE reads, TCRdb lists one record per CDR3 protein. The sample gives roughly 1.7 million distinct CDR3 sequences, around 36% of which show up once; approximately 11% is in the top ten. Sequencing input: blood. These TCRs come from a woman aged 30 to 39 in good health.

About this clonotype itself: One end of the junction fails to match germline, which may point to a read error. The rearrangement links TRBV29-1 to TRBJ2-1; 10 nucleotides line up with TRBD2. The CDR3 extends over 15 amino acids. Per germline, CDR1 SQVTM and CDR2 ANQGSEA. This chain's CDR3 is CSVDSGRPSYDEQFF. For the CDR3, the DNA is TGCAGCGTTGATAGCGGGAGGCCCTCCTACGATGAGCAGTTCTTC.

The chain is built from TRBV20-1 and TRBJ2-2; 7 nucleotides match TRBD1. Germline CDR1 DFQATT, CDR2 SNEGSKA (reference sequence). V lost 0 bases to trimming and J lost 5 bases; unmatched junction nucleotides: 3. The CDR3 sequence is 14 residues long. The CDR3 spells CSARDIRGTGELFF. The CDR3 nucleotides are TGCAGTGCTAGAGATATCAGGGGGACCGGGGAGCTGTTTTTT.

This clonotype was seen more than once but under ten times. J is TRBJ2-7 and V is TRBV5-1; 7 bases map to TRBD2. Germline-derived CDR1 and CDR2 are SGHRS and YFSETQ. The CDR3 spans 15 residues. J gave up 1 base and V 3 bases, and 7 bases lay outside the gene matches. The CDR3 nucleotides are TGCGCCAGCAGCTGGGGGGGGACCCGGTCCTACGAGCAGTACTTC. Protein product: CASSWGGTRSYEQYF.

This clonotype was seen repeatedly, ten times or more. This rearrangement joins TRBV5-1 to TRBJ2-1, with TRBD2 matching over 7 bases. The J segment lost 6 bases and the V segment lost 1 base, leaving 7 bases of the junction unmatched. The CDR3 covers 15 residues. Per germline, CDR1 SGHRS and CDR2 YFSETQ. CDR3 sequence reads: CASSLTSGAINEQFF. DNA of the CDR3: TGCGCCAGCAGCTTGACCAGCGGGGCCATCAATGAGCAGTTCTTC.

The chain has TRBV28 and TRBJ2-7; 10 nucleotides agree with TRBD2. J was trimmed by 1 base and V by 8 bases; bases with no gene match: 8. CDR1 and CDR2 from the germline V gene are MDHEN and SYDVKM. The CDR3 sequence is 15 residues long. The DNA of the CDR3 is TGTGCCAGCGGTGAACTAGCGGGGCCTTCCTACGAGCAGTACTTC. It specifies CASGELAGPSYEQYF. Drawing the rest from reference TRBV28 and TRBJ2-7, the complete variable domain is DVKVTQSSRYLVKRTGEKVFLECVQDMDHENMFWYRQDPGLGLRLIYFSYDVKMKEKGDIPEGYSVSREKKERFSLILESASTNQTSMYLCASGELAGPSYEQYFGPGTRLTVT.

V is TRBV20-1 and J is TRBJ1-2; possibly TRBD1 for D (5 bases). The ends were cut back, 6 bases at V and 4 bases at J, with 21 bases in the middle. Germline V CDR1 and CDR2: DFQATT, SNEGSKA (reference sequence). The CDR3 loop spans 15 amino acids. The CDR3 spells CSAELLGGTGYGYTF. DNA for the CDR3: TGCAGTGCGGAACTTTTGGGCGGTACAGGCTATGGCTACACCTTC.

This clonotype was seen a handful of times. The CDR3: CASSPTTFSGRTGGELFF. The CDR3 coding sequence is TGTGCCAGCAGTCCAACCACCTTTAGCGGGAGAACGGGCGGGGAGCTGTTTTTT. This chain joins TRBV12-3 or TRBV12-4 and TRBJ2-2, with 9 positions matching TRBD2. V dropped 5 bases and J dropped 7; count of bases not matched to a gene: 17. This CDR3 has 18 amino acids.

This rearrangement joins TRBV28 to TRBJ1-1; D ambiguous. V was cut by 5 bases and J by 2 bases, with 12 bases left in between. This CDR3 contains 14 residues. Germline assignment: CDR1 MDHEN and CDR2 SYDVKM. CDR3 residues: CASSKDGTNTEAFF. The CDR3 bases are TGTGCCAGCAGTAAGGACGGTACAAACACTGAAGCTTTCTTT.

This clonotype has more than one count but fewer than ten. The V and J genes are TRBV27 and TRBJ2-7; 11 bases agree with TRBD2. Per germline, CDR1 MNHEY and CDR2 SMNVEV (reference sequence). This CDR3 spans 15 amino acids. V was pared by 6 bases and J by 5 bases, with 9 bases of the junction left unmatched. The CDR3 sequence: CASRLAGTSGHEQYF. The DNA for the CDR3 is TGTGCCAGCAGACTCGCCGGGACTAGCGGCCACGAGCAGTACTTC.

At least ten counts were recorded for this clonotype. The V gene is TRBV20-1, the J gene TRBJ2-5; 7 bases map to TRBD2. This CDR3 is 14 amino acids long. Germline loops: CDR1 DFQATT, CDR2 SNEGSKA (reference sequence). The CDR3 sequence is CRAQRGVLVETQYF. CDR3 in DNA: TGCAGAGCTCAGCGGGGAGTGTTGGTTGAGACCCAGTACTTC.

The sample holds many counts of this clonotype. This rearrangement joins TRBV12-3 or TRBV12-4 to TRBJ2-7; TRBD2 is a possible D gene (5 bases). The V gene lost 6 bases and the J gene lost 7 bases, with 10 bases spanning the gap. The CDR3 totals 11 residues. Here the CDR3 reads CASSPGVEQYF. The CDR3 coding sequence is TGTGCCAGCAGCCCCGGGGTTGAGCAGTACTTC.

The V and J genes are TRBV28 and TRBJ1-1; 12 nucleotides align to TRBD1. The CDR3 contains 18 residues. CDR1 MDHEN and CDR2 SYDVKM come from the germline V gene. Trimming removed 6 bases from V and 5 bases from J; junction bases left unmatched: 16. In DNA, the CDR3 is TGTGCCAGCAGCTTAGAATGGGACAGGGGGCTTACGGGGACTGAAGCTTTCTTT. This sequence encodes CASSLEWDRGLTGTEAFF.

The CDR3 loop reads CATSGGTFSDTDTQYF. CDR3 in DNA: TGTGCCACCAGCGGCGGGACCTTCAGCGACACAGATACGCAGTATTTT. The rearrangement links TRBV15 to TRBJ2-3, with D perhaps matching TRBD2 (6 bases). Deletions cut 5 bases from V and 2 bases from J, with 17 bases between. Looked up from germline, CDR1 is LNHNV and CDR2 is YYDKDF (reference sequence). This CDR3 comprises 16 residues.

This clonotype was observed at least ten times. The rearrangement uses TRBV10-3 and TRBJ2-1, with D possibly being TRBD2 (5 bases). CDR1 and CDR2 from the germline V gene are ENHRY and SYGVKD. Deletions cut 2 bases from V and 7 bases from J, with 12 bases between. CDR3 length: 14 residues. The CDR3 region is CAISEPPPGNEQFF. As DNA, the CDR3 is TGTGCCATCAGTGAGCCCCCGCCGGGGAATGAGCAGTTCTTC.

This clonotype was recorded a few times. The chain has TRBV13 and TRBJ1-1, with D maybe TRBD1 (5 bases). V dropped 0 bases and J dropped 4 bases, with 9 bases sitting between them. Looked up from germline, CDR1 is PRHDT and CDR2 is FYEKMQ (reference sequence). The CDR3 sequence is 14 residues long. CDR3 DNA sequence: TGTGCCAGCAGCTTAGGCCTAGGGGTCACTGAAGCTTTCTTT. This sequence encodes CASSLGLGVTEAFF.

V usage is TRBV7-2 and J usage is TRBJ2-1, with D perhaps matching TRBD2 (7 bases). Germline values: CDR1 SGHTA, CDR2 FQGNSA. CDR3 size: 16 residues. The germline V and J ends were trimmed by 0 bases and 8 bases, with 17 bases remaining between them. For the CDR3, the DNA is TGTGCCAGCAGCTTAGCGGGGGGGCCCTTAGTGTATGAGCAGTTCTTC. It specifies CASSLAGGPLVYEQFF. The variable domain in full, with the rest retrieved from reference TRBV7-2 and TRBJ2-1, is GAGVSQSPSNKVTEKGKDVELRCDPISGHTALYWYRQSLGQGLEFLIYFQGNSAPDKSGLPSDRFSAERTGGSVSTLTIQRTQQEDSAVYLCASSLAGGPLVYEQFFGPGTRLTVL.

A note on this clonotype: The junction departs from germline at one end; a sequencing error may be responsible. V and J are TRBV7-8 and TRBJ2-5; D call uncertain. This CDR3 spans 16 amino acids. Per germline, CDR1 SGHVS and CDR2 FQNEAQ. CDR3 sequence (DNA): TGTGCCAACAGCTTAATGCTTGCGGAGCGACAAGAGACCCAGTACTTC. Protein sequence: CANSLMLAERQETQYF.

This chain uses TRBV20-1 with TRBJ2-3; 11 bases are a match to TRBD2. The CDR3 extends over 15 amino acids. Trimming removed 4 bases from V and 3 bases from J; junction bases left unmatched: 6. Per the germline V gene, CDR1 is DFQATT and CDR2 is SNEGSKA (reference sequence). The CDR3 reads CSATGPSGRTDTQYF. Here the CDR3 DNA reads TGCAGTGCTACGGGCCCTAGCGGGAGGACAGATACGCAGTATTTT.

The table lists this clonotype with a count of one. The rearrangement joins TRBV6-2 or TRBV6-3 to TRBJ2-7; no firm D call. The CDR3 is 15 residues long. V was pared by 2 bases and J by 5 bases, with 16 bases between. CDR1 and CDR2 from the germline V gene are MNHEY and SVGEGT. The CDR3 DNA sequence: TGTGCCAGCAGTTACCCGATTCTAGGCCGGGACGAGCAGTACTTC. This codes for CASSYPILGRDEQYF.

The chain employs TRBV6-1 and TRBJ2-2, with D maybe TRBD2 (7 bases). The CDR3 covers 15 residues. Trimming pared 8 bases from V and 7 bases from J, leaving 20 bases between. Germline values: CDR1 MNHNS, CDR2 SASEGT. This CDR3 reads CASSPDGGQGGELFF. The CDR3 coding sequence is TGTGCCAGCTCCCCGGACGGGGGGCAGGGCGGGGAGCTGTTTTTT.

This clonotype was observed many times. This chain connects TRBV7-6 to TRBJ2-3; a possible D gene is TRBD2 (5 bases). The germline V gene has CDR1 SGHVS and CDR2 FNYEAQ. V was shortened by 4 bases and J by 5 bases, with 16 bases between the two germline ends. This CDR3 has 15 amino acids. CDR3: CASSSDWQVGDTQYF. CDR3 sequence (DNA): TGTGCCAGCAGCTCGGACTGGCAGGTGGGAGATACGCAGTATTTT.

The chain has TRBV7-3 and TRBJ2-1; 8 nucleotides line up with TRBD2. The CDR3 is 14 residues long. Germline V gene sequence: CDR1 SGHTA, CDR2 FQGTGA. J lost 4 bases, V lost 5 bases, and 4 bases had no gene match. The DNA of the CDR3 is TGTGCCAGCAGCCGGGGGGGCGAGTACAATGAGCAGTTCTTC. Its translation: CASSRGGEYNEQFF.

This clonotype was counted between two and nine times. The chain links TRBV5-6 to TRBJ2-1; 9 bases are shared with TRBD1. The CDR3 extends over 15 amino acids. After removal of 2 bases from V and 6 bases from J, the junction contained 6 bases not matched to a gene. Germline CDR1 reads SGHDT; CDR2 reads YYEEEE. The CDR3 coding sequence is TGTGCCAGCAGCTTTTTGGGACAGGGTGGCAATGAGCAGTTCTTC. Translated, it gives CASSFLGQGGNEQFF. Drawing the rest from reference TRBV5-6 and TRBJ2-1, the complete variable domain is DAGVTQSPTHLIKTRGQQVTLRCSPKSGHDTVSWYQQALGQGPQFIFQYYEEEERQRGNFPDRFSGHQFPNYSSELNVNALLLGDSALYLCASSFLGQGGNEQFFGPGTRLTVL.

This clonotype came up a few times. This chain joins TRBV7-2 and TRBJ2-7; 9 bases agree with TRBD2. The CDR3 runs to 17 residues. V shed 4 bases and J 4 bases; nucleotides not matched to a gene: 14. Germline CDR1 and CDR2: SGHTA and FQGNSA. The CDR3 DNA follows: TGTGCCAGCAGCTCTCCGTCGGTGGGCGGGAGGGCATACGAGCAGTACTTC. This translates into CASSSPSVGGRAYEQYF.

The CDR3, as DNA: TGTGCCAGCAGCCACGCTCGGACAGGGGCCAATGAGCAGTTCTTC. As protein: CASSHARTGANEQFF. This chain uses TRBV12-3 or TRBV12-4 with TRBJ2-1; 9 positions match TRBD1. CDR3 length: 15 amino acids. The V segment lost 6 bases and the J segment 6 bases; nucleotides outside the gene matches: 9.

V is TRBV19 and J is TRBJ1-3; no clear D gene. In germline, CDR1 is LNHDA, CDR2 SQIVND (reference sequence). The CDR3 runs 14 residues. The V and J ends lost 6 bases and 0 bases respectively, with 9 bases between them. Here the CDR3 reads CASSAAGSGNTIYF. The CDR3 DNA reads as TGTGCCAGTAGCGCCGCAGGCTCTGGAAACACCATATATTTT.

This chain joins TRBV24-1 and TRBJ2-5, with 13 bases matching TRBD2. V was clipped by 4 bases and J by 3 bases; unmatched bases: 4. Germline assignment: CDR1 KGHDR and CDR2 SFDVKD. The CDR3 is 16 residues long. This chain's CDR3 is CATSDSTSGGKETQYF. The CDR3 region has the DNA TGTGCCACCAGTGACTCGACTAGCGGGGGGAAAGAGACCCAGTACTTC.

The sample holds many counts of this clonotype. The rearrangement links TRBV29-1 to TRBJ2-3; TRBD2 agrees at 8 bases. Trimming at V came to 3 bases and at J to 3 bases, leaving 5 bases not matched to a gene. This CDR3 has 14 residues. Germline CDR1 is SQVTM and CDR2 is ANQGSEA. The CDR3 coding sequence is TGCAGCGTTGAGGCTAGCGGGTCAACAGATACGCAGTATTTT. Protein: CSVEASGSTDTQYF.